The 11 T cell receptor beta chains presented below share a single source sample, sequenced in a study of post-analysis software for immune sequencing data. The study, taken as a whole, reports: The study found TRBV5-6, TRBV5-1 and TRBV20-1 among about five TRBV segments more frequent in patients than controls.

For these receptors, no antigen is known. The library was made from cDNA and included unique molecular identifiers. TCRdb reprocessed the PCR reads with MiXCR, giving one entry per CDR3 protein. The sample has about 430,000 distinct CDR3 sequences; 39% are singletons. The sample taken for sequencing was blood. The receptors come from a girl aged 2-10 years with multiple sclerosis.

The V call is TRBV28, the J call TRBJ2-7; D tentatively fits TRBD1 or TRBD2 (5 bases each). The V gene lost 7 bases and the J gene lost 2 bases, with 15 bases spanning the gap. The V gene's germline CDR1 is MDHEN and CDR2 SYDVKM. The CDR3 runs 14 residues. CDR3 loop: CASTWDGQAYEQYF. CDR3 coding DNA: TGTGCCAGCACCTGGGACGGGCAAGCCTACGAGCAGTACTTC.

The chain joins TRBV7-9 to TRBJ1-1, with unresolved D. V lost 7 bases, J lost 10 bases, and 19 bases lay in between. There are 13 residues in the CDR3. CDR1 is SEHNR and CDR2 is FQNEAQ in the germline V gene (reference sequence). CDR3 sequence reads: CASTYTPQVGAFF. DNA of the CDR3: TGTGCCAGCACCTACACACCTCAGGTGGGAGCTTTCTTT.

As to this clonotype: A read error may produce the germline difference seen at one junction end. This chain uses TRBV12-3 or TRBV12-4 with TRBJ2-3; TRBD2 agrees at 9 bases. CDR3 length: 16 amino acids. CDR3 bases: TGTGCCAGCCTTCTCGGCGGGGGGGCCTCCACAGATACGCAATATTTT. Protein sequence: CASLLGGGASTDTQYF.

The rearrangement joins TRBV30 to TRBJ1-5; no firm D call. The CDR3 is 13 amino acids. Trimming left V 1 base short and J 0 bases short, with 4 bases between. Germline CDR1 reads GTSNPN; CDR2 reads SVGIG (reference sequence). The CDR3 sequence: CAWSGGSNQPQHF. CDR3 in DNA: TGTGCCTGGAGTGGGGGTAGCAATCAGCCCCAGCATTTT.

A remark on this clonotype: A clone one base away is much larger, so this may be a read error. J is TRBJ2-5 and V is TRBV28; 10 nucleotides match TRBD2. CDR3 length equals 13 residues. CDR1 is MDHEN and CDR2 is SYDVKM in the germline V gene. The CDR3 nucleotides are TGTGCCAGCACTAGCGGGGGACAAGAGACCCGGTACTTC. Encoded protein: CASTSGGQETRYF.

V and J are TRBV2 and TRBJ2-1, with TRBD2 identical over 13 bases. Germline V gene lookup returns CDR1 SNHLY and CDR2 FYNNEI. CDR3 length: 17 residues. Losses at the gene ends were 6 bases for V and 3 bases for J; bases not matched to a gene: 8. CDR3 loop: CASRKSGTSGNYNEQFF. The CDR3 coding sequence is TGTGCCAGCAGGAAATCCGGGACTAGCGGGAACTACAATGAGCAGTTCTTC.

The rearrangement joins TRBV24-1 to TRBJ2-1; D might be TRBD1 or TRBD2, each matching 7 bases. Trimming removed 6 bases at V and 8 bases at J, with 22 bases between. This CDR3 has 16 residues. CDR1 is KGHDR, CDR2 SFDVKD, per germline. This CDR3 reads CATSRPGGGPSDEQFF. CDR3 sequence (DNA): TGTGCCACCAGTCGACCAGGGGGAGGGCCCTCGGATGAGCAGTTCTTC.

The table lists this clonotype with a few counts. The V call is TRBV12-3 or TRBV12-4, the J call TRBJ1-5; D is possibly TRBD1 (6 bases). The V end was cut by 10 bases, the J end by 3 bases, with 16 bases between. The CDR3 loop spans 14 amino acids. The CDR3 loop is CATLRGLVNQPQHF. The CDR3 nucleotides are TGTGCCACCTTACGGGGGCTAGTCAATCAGCCCCAGCATTTT.

This chain connects TRBV12-3 or TRBV12-4 to TRBJ1-5; TRBD1 matches 10 bases. With V trimmed by 3 bases and J by 4 bases, 3 bases remained unmatched. There are 15 residues in the CDR3. The CDR3 nucleotides are TGTGCCAGCAGTTTGATGGGACAGGGGAATCAGCCCCAGCATTTT. It encodes CASSLMGQGNQPQHF.

The chain links TRBV7-2 to TRBJ2-5, with a possible D match to TRBD1 (6 bases). V was clipped by 3 bases and J by 0 bases, with 8 bases between them. Germline V gene sequence: CDR1 SGHTA, CDR2 FQGNSA. The CDR3 has 14 amino acids. CDR3 amino acids: CASSFQGHQETQYF. CDR3 DNA: TGTGCCAGCAGCTTCCAGGGGCACCAAGAGACCCAGTACTTC.

This clonotype was seen once. The chain employs TRBV10-3 and TRBJ1-3; D is unclear. The germline gives CDR1 ENHRY, CDR2 SYGVKD. The length of the CDR3 is 13 residues. Trimming removed 3 bases at V and 1 base at J, with 4 bases between. This chain's CDR3 is CAISEGSGNTIYF. As DNA, the CDR3 is TGTGCCATCAGTGAAGGATCTGGAAACACCATATATTTT.